This T cell receptor (beta chain) derives from a study of beta chain features in type 1 diabetes. In this sample, this clone turned up a few times. cDNA synthesis used the whole RNA isolate, giving expressed TCRB sequences. Repertoires were generated with immunoSEQ multiplex PCR, while TCRdb's copy carries only in-frame clones and drops some. The sample yields about 150,000 clones, 8.5% to 14% seen once. The sample taken for sequencing was central memory CD4+ T cells from blood. The TCR comes from a young man in good health.

The CDR3 DNA reads as TGTGCCAGCAGCTCCTGGCGGGGCTCCTACGAGCAGTACTTC. Protein sequence: CASSSWRGSYEQYF. V and J are TRBV7-2 and TRBJ2-7; TRBD2 might be the D (6 bases). In germline, CDR1 is SGHTA, CDR2 FQGNSA. V lost 4 bases and J 0 bases, leaving 10 bases between the germline ends. This CDR3 is built from 14 residues.